The TCR beta chain described here comes from a study of identical twins. TCRdb re-analysed the 5' RACE reads in MiXCR, keeping a single row per CDR3 protein. The sample includes 420,000 or so distinct CDR3 sequences, less than 20% of them seen just once. Study results and limitations: Abundant beta clonotypes from cord blood bore fewer insertions; memory repertoires lacked this pattern.

Trimming at V came to 1 base and at J to 3 bases, leaving 4 bases not matched to a gene. This CDR3 region has 15 residues. Per the germline V gene, CDR1 is SGHDT and CDR2 is YYEEEE. In regard to this clonotype: Its matching antigen is unknown.

The TCR originated in a man aged 50 or older in good health. The chain has TRBV5-6 and TRBJ2-1; 7 nucleotides agree with TRBD1. Sequencing was performed on naive T cells sorted from blood. The CDR3 loop is CASSLFGQDYNEQFF. The CDR3 coding sequence is TGTGCCAGCAGCTTGTTTGGACAGGACTACAATGAGCAGTTCTTC. Based on the CDR3 plus reference TRBV5-6 and TRBJ2-1, the full variable domain is DAGVTQSPTHLIKTRGQQVTLRCSPKSGHDTVSWYQQALGQGPQFIFQYYEEEERQRGNFPDRFSGHQFPNYSSELNVNALLLGDSALYLCASSLFGQDYNEQFFGPGTRLTVL.